A single sample gave rise to the 14 T cell receptor beta chains below, sequenced in a study of cytomegalovirus exposure and HLA in healthy donors. It was with 60 Vbeta and 13 Jbeta primers that the PCR ran. The assay was immunoSEQ multiplex PCR, and TCRdb's table has in-frame clones only and misses some. The sample has some 130,000 clones; roughly 80% are singletons. Sequencing was carried out using PBMCs. These receptors originate from a boy younger than 18 in good health and CMV-seronegative.

The genes are TRBV7-9 and TRBJ1-2; 8 nucleotides line up with TRBD1. Germline loops: CDR1 SEHNR, CDR2 FQNEAQ (reference sequence). The CDR3 length is 13 residues. With V trimmed by 5 bases and J by 8 bases, 7 bases remained unmatched. The CDR3 DNA reads TGTGCCAGCAGCCGAGACAGGGGCGAAGGCTACACCTTC. Its translation: CASSRDRGEGYTF. Variable domain in full (rest from reference TRBV7-9 and TRBJ1-2): DTGVSQNPRHKITKRGQNVTFRCDPISEHNRLYWYRQTLGQGPEFLTYFQNEAQLEKSRLLSDRFSAERPKGSFSTLEIQRTEQGDSAMYLCASSRDRGEGYTFGSGTRLTVV.

This chain links TRBV7-9 with TRBJ2-1, with 7 bases lining up with TRBD2. CDR3 length equals 12 residues. Germline V CDR1 and CDR2: SEHNR, FQNEAQ (reference sequence). The V segment lost 5 bases and the J segment 15 bases; nucleotides outside the gene matches: 10. CDR3 sequence: CASSIPSGGPFF. CDR3 nucleotide sequence: TGTGCCAGCAGCATACCTAGCGGTGGGCCGTTCTTC.

In this sample, this clone turned up once. The V and J genes are TRBV5-4 and TRBJ2-3; D call uncertain. Trimming shortened V by 2 bases and J by 2 bases, and 12 bases separated the two germline ends. This CDR3 region has 15 residues. CDR1 SGHNT and CDR2 YYREEE come from the germline V gene (reference sequence). The CDR3 DNA follows: TGTGCCAGCAGCTTTCTTGGCGGAAACACAGATACGCAGTATTTT. Its translation: CASSFLGGNTDTQYF.

The chain carries TRBV19 and TRBJ1-2; D is unresolved. V lost 1 base and J lost 2, with 11 bases in between. Germline values: CDR1 LNHDA, CDR2 SQIVND (reference sequence). CDR3 length equals 15 residues. CDR3 region: CASSIGAERNYGYTF. Here the CDR3 DNA reads TGTGCCAGTAGTATAGGGGCAGAGAGAAACTATGGCTACACCTTC.

The chain joins TRBV10-1 to TRBJ2-3; 9 bases agree with TRBD1. The CDR3 covers 16 residues. V lost 5 bases, J lost 3 bases, and 9 bases stayed unmatched. Germline-derived CDR1 and CDR2 are WNHNN and SYGVQD (reference sequence). The CDR3 sequence: CASSLDRGERTDTQYF. In DNA form, the CDR3 reads TGCGCCAGCAGTCTAGACAGGGGGGAAAGGACAGATACGCAGTATTTT.

The gene calls are TRBV5-5 and TRBJ2-1; the match to TRBD2 covers 11 bases. V was clipped by 2 bases and J by 5 bases; unmatched bases: 6. The CDR3 sequence is 16 residues long. Germline lookup yields CDR1 SGHKS and CDR2 YYEKEE (reference sequence). The CDR3 sequence is CASSFPSGRTDNEQFF. DNA of the CDR3: TGTGCCAGCAGCTTCCCTAGCGGGAGGACCGACAATGAGCAGTTCTTC.

As for this clone: The junction and the germline gene differ at one end; a read error may be behind it. The chain has TRBV30 and TRBJ1-2; TRBD1 matches 9 bases. The CDR3 length is 13 residues. From germline, CDR1 is GTSNPN and CDR2 SVGIG (reference sequence). As DNA, the CDR3 is TGTGCCTGGAGTCGACAGGGGGGTAACGGCTACCCCTTC. Its protein is CAWSRQGGNGYPF. Full variable domain (rest looked up from reference TRBV30 and TRBJ1-2): SQTIHQWPATLVQPVGSPLSLECTVEGTSNPNLYWYRQAAGRGLQLLFYSVGIGQISSEVPQNLSASRPQDRQFILSSKKLLLSDSGFYLCAWSRQGGNGYPFGSGTRLTVV.

The V call is TRBV5-4, the J call TRBJ1-1; 7 bases are a match to TRBD1. Germline-derived CDR1 and CDR2 are SGHNT and YYREEE (reference sequence). The CDR3 loop spans 16 amino acids. Trimming at V came to 5 bases and at J to 2 bases, leaving 12 bases not matched to a gene. The CDR3 DNA reads as TGTGCCAGCAGAGGAGGGGGCGGTGGAGAAAACACTGAAGCTTTCTTT. This gives the protein CASRGGGGGENTEAFF.

The chain is built from TRBV10-3 and TRBJ2-7, with a weak D call TRBD2 (5 bases). Germline CDR1 is ENHRY and CDR2 is SYGVKD. The V end was cut by 2 bases, the J end by 0 bases, with 8 bases between. CDR3 length equals 14 residues. Here the CDR3 DNA reads TGTGCCATCAGTGAGCGGGGTAGCTCCTACGAGCAGTACTTC. This encodes CAISERGSSYEQYF.

This sequence joins TRBV7-9 and TRBJ1-2; tentative D call: TRBD1 (6 bases). Germline-derived CDR1 and CDR2 are SEHNR and FQNEAQ (reference sequence). Trimming pared 3 bases from V and 6 bases from J, leaving 17 bases between. This CDR3 is 15 amino acids long. CDR3 in DNA: TGTGCCAGCAGCTTCCAAGGTCCAGGGGCCCATGGCTACACCTTC. It is translated as CASSFQGPGAHGYTF.

The chain employs TRBV30 and TRBJ1-2; unclear D gene. Germline V gene sequence: CDR1 GTSNPN, CDR2 SVGIG (reference sequence). Trimming shortened V by 0 bases and J by 4 bases, and 12 bases separated the two germline ends. The CDR3 sequence is 14 residues long. For the CDR3, the DNA is TGTGCCTGGAGTGTAATCGACGGAGCCTATGGCTACACCTTC. Translating it yields CAWSVIDGAYGYTF.

The chain links TRBV27 to TRBJ1-5, with D maybe TRBD1 (6 bases). V lost 4 bases, J lost 7 bases, and 14 bases lay in between. The CDR3 runs to 14 residues. The V gene's germline CDR1 is MNHEY and CDR2 SMNVEV (reference sequence). The chain's CDR3 is CASSSGRGGQPQHF. CDR3 nucleotides: TGTGCCAGCAGTTCTGGCAGGGGCGGGCAGCCCCAGCATTTT.

The chain recombines TRBV18 with TRBJ2-3, with D possibly TRBD1 on 6 matching bases. The CDR3 is made up of 15 amino acids. Between the trimmed V and J ends, which lost 2 bases and 2 bases, there was a span of 11 bases. Germline CDR1 reads KGHSH; CDR2 reads LQKENI. As DNA, the CDR3 is TGTGCCAGCTCACCAGCGACAGGTTTCACAGATACGCAGTATTTT. Translated: CASSPATGFTDTQYF.

The gene calls are TRBV30 and TRBJ1-3, with TRBD1 as a possible D gene (5 bases). The germline V gene encodes CDR1 GTSNPN and CDR2 SVGIG (reference sequence). This CDR3 has 13 amino acids. Trimming stripped 5 bases from V and 4 bases from J, with 12 bases between. The CDR3 bases are TGTGCCTGGGGCAGGGTGTACGGAAACACCATATATTTT. Amino acid sequence: CAWGRVYGNTIYF.